The clone carrying this TCR beta chain has only a few counts. Its target is unknown. Making TCR cDNA involved 5'RACE template switching, which added UMIs and a universal primer site. TCRdb used MiXCR to reprocess the 5' RACE reads, holding one entry per CDR3 protein. The sample lists some 160,000 distinct CDR3 sequences; roughly 9% were seen once. This sample was taken from a study of T cells after yellow fever vaccination. Study-wide results and limits: Post-booster reappearance was seen for most primary-vaccination clones (roughly 96% CD4, roughly 88% CD8). One caveat is that FACS-sorted repertoires could contain abundant clonotypes contaminating from the bulk population.

The length of the CDR3 is 10 residues. Germline assignment: CDR1 DFQATT and CDR2 SNEGSKA (reference sequence). The V end was cut by 5 bases, the J end by 8 bases, with 4 bases between. The starting material was CD8+ T cells sorted from PBMCs, obtained 45 days after the yellow fever booster vaccination. This clonotype originated in a man aged 18 to 35 who received the YFV17D yellow fever vaccine. J is TRBJ1-6 and V is TRBV20-1; D not resolved. Here the CDR3 reads CSAGYSPLHF. CDR3 coding DNA: TGCAGTGCTGGGTATTCACCCCTCCACTTT.